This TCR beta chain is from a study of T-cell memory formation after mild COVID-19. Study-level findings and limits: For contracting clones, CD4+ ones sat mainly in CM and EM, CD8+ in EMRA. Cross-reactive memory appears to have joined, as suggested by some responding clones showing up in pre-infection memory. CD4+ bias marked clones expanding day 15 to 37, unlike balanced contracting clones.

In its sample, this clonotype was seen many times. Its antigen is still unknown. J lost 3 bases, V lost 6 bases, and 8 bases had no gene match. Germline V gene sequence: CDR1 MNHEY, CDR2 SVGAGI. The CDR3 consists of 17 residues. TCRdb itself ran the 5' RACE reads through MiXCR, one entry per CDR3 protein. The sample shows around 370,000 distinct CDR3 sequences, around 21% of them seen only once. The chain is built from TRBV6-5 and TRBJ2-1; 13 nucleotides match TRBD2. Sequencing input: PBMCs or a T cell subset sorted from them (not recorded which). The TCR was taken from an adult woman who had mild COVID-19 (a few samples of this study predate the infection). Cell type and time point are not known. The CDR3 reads CASSPGTSGMIYNEQFF. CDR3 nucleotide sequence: TGTGCCAGCAGCCCAGGGACTAGCGGGATGATCTACAATGAGCAGTTCTTC.